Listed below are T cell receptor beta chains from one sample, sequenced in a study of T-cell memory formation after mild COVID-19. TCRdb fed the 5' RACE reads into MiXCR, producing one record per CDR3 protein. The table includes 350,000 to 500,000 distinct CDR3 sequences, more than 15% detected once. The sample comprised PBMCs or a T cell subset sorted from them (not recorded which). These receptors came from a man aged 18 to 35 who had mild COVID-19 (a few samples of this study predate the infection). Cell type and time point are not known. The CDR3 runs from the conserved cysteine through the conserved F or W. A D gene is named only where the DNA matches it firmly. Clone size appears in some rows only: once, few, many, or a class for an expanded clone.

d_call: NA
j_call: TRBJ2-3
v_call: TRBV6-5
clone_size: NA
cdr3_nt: TGTGCCAGCAGTGCCCGACAGGGCACAGATACGCAGTATTTT
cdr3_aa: CASSARQGTDTQYF

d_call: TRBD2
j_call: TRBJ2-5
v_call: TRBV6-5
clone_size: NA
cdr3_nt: TGTGCCAGCAGACAAACAGGACTAGCGGGGCTCCAAGAGACCCAGTACTTC
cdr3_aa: CASRQTGLAGLQETQYF

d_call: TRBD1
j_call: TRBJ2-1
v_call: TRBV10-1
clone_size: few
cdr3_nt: TGCGCCAGCAGTGAGGCCGGGACAGGGTTCGGTGAGCAGTTCTTC
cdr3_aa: CASSEAGTGFGEQFF

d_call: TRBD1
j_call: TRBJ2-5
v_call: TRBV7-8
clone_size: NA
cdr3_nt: TGTGCCAGCAGCTCCCATGGACAGGGAACGGAGACCCAGTACTTC
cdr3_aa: CASSSHGQGTETQYF

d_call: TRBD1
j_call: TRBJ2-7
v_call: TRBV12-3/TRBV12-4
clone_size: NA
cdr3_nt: TGTGCCAGCAGTAGCGTTGACAGGGACTACGAGCAGTACTTC
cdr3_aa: CASSSVDRDYEQYF

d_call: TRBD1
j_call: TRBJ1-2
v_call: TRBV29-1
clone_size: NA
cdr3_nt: TGCGGGACAGGGAACTATGGCTACACCTTC
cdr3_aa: CGTGNYGYTF

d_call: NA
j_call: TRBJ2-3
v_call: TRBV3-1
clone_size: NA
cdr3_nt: TGTGCCAGCAGCCAAGATTTAGGGGCAGGATCGGATACGCAGTATTTT
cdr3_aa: CASSQDLGAGSDTQYF

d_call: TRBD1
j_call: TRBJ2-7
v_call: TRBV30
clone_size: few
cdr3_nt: TGTGCCTGGGGTAGGGGGACAGCAACCTACGAGCAGTACTTC
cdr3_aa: CAWGRGTATYEQYF

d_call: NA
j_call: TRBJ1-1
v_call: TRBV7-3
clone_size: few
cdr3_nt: TGTGCCAGCAGCTTCTCGGGGGAATACACTGAAGCTTTCTTT
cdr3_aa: CASSFSGEYTEAFF

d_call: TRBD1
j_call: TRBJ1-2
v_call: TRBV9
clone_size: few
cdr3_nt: TGTGCCAGCAGCGTGGGGACAGCGAACTATGGCTACACCTTC
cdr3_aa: CASSVGTANYGYTF